The present TCR beta chain was sequenced within a study of CDR3 diversity in severe acne. Each CDR3 protein gets one entry after TCRdb re-called the PCR reads with MiXCR. The table has roughly 100,000 distinct CDR3 sequences, approximately 47% seen once. This clonotype was counted at least ten times. The CDR3 contains 14 residues. Germline CDR1 and CDR2: MNHEY and SVGEGT. The V end was cut by 2 bases, the J end by 2 bases, with 10 bases between. The TCR was taken from a male donor with acne. The V gene is TRBV6-2 or TRBV6-3, the J gene TRBJ2-7; the D gene is possibly TRBD1 (5 bases). The sample comprised blood. CDR3 protein: CASSYPQGPYEQYF. The DNA for the CDR3 is TGTGCCAGCAGTTACCCGCAGGGCCCCTACGAGCAGTACTTC.